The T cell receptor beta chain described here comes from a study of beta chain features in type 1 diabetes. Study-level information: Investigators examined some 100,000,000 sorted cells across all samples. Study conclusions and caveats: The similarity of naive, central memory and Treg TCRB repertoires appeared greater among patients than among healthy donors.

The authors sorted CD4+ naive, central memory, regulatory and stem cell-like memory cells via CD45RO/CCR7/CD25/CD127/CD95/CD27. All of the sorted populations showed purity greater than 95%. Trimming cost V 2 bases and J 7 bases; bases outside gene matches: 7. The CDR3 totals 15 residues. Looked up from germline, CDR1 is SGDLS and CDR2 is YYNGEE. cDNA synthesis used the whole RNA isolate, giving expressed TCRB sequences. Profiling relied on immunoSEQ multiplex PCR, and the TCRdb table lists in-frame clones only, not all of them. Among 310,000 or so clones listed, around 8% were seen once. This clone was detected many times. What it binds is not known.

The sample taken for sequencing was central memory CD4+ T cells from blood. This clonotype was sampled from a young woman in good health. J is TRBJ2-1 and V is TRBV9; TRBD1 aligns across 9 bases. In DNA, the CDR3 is TGTGCCAGCAGCGTGGGACAGGGTTTAAAGAATGAGCAGTTCTTC. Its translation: CASSVGQGLKNEQFF.